Listed below are T cell receptor beta chains from one sample, sequenced in a study of CD8+CD57+ T cells in acquired aplastic anemia. TCRdb reprocessed the reads with MiXCR, giving one entry per CDR3 protein. The sample includes 100,000 to 150,000 distinct CDR3 sequences, almost 40% of them seen just once. The sequencing input was sorted CD4+, CD8+, or CD8+CD57+ T cells (not recorded which) from PBMCs. The receptors were sampled from a human donor with aplastic anemia. Each CDR3 is given with its conserved first and last residue. A D gene is named only where the DNA matches it firmly. Clone size is stated in some rows and not others, as once, few, many or a class when expanded.

J gene	V gene	clone size	D gene	CDR3 protein	CDR3 DNA
TRBJ2-5	TRBV3-1	many	TRBD2	CASSPQIAGKAETQYF	TGTGCCAGCAGCCCCCAGATAGCGGGGAAGGCAGAGACCCAGTACTTC
TRBJ1-6	TRBV20-1	once	TRBD1	CSALDRSPPLHF	TGCAGTGCTTTGGACAGGTCGCCGCCCCTCCACTTT
TRBJ1-5	TRBV2	many	-	CASSEAALGDQPQHF	TGTGCCAGCAGTGAAGCAGCCTTGGGCGATCAGCCCCAGCATTTT
TRBJ2-3	TRBV19	many	-	CASTQIGGISTDTQYF	TGTGCCAGTACTCAAATAGGGGGGATTAGCACAGATACGCAGTATTTT
TRBJ1-5	TRBV6-1	many	-	CASRSRGSNQPQHF	TGTGCCAGCCGTAGCAGGGGAAGCAATCAGCCCCAGCATTTT
TRBJ2-2	TRBV10-3	many	TRBD2	CAIGGVHTGELFF	TGTGCCATCGGGGGGGTTCACACCGGGGAGCTGTTTTTT
TRBJ1-4	TRBV15	-	-	CATSRRSWLGGEKLFF	TGTGCCACCAGCAGACGGTCCTGGCTTGGAGGAGAAAAACTGTTTTTT
TRBJ2-7	TRBV6-2/TRBV6-3	many	-	CASMRAYEQYF	TGTGCCAGCATGAGGGCCTACGAGCAGTACTTC
TRBJ2-3	TRBV20-1	-	TRBD1	CSARDTKAGGPDTRYF	TGCAGTGCTAGAGATACTAAGGCAGGGGGTCCAGATACGCGGTATTTT
TRBJ1-1	TRBV5-5	many	-	CASSLDWRNTEAFF	TGTGCCAGCAGCTTGGATTGGAGGAACACTGAAGCTTTCTTT
TRBJ1-2	TRBV19	many	-	CASKRDYNYGYTF	TGTGCCAGTAAAAGGGATTATAACTATGGCTACACCTTC
TRBJ2-1	TRBV15	many	-	CATRAGSSSYNEQFF	TGTGCCACCAGGGCGGGTTCGAGCTCCTACAATGAGCAGTTCTTC
TRBJ2-5	TRBV19	many	TRBD2	CASKTSGGHQETQYF	TGTGCCAGTAAGACTAGCGGGGGGCACCAAGAGACCCAGTACTTC
TRBJ2-3	TRBV9	-	TRBD2	CASSVPAGGPDTQYF	TGTGCCAGCAGCGTACCAGCGGGGGGGCCGGATACGCAGTATTTT
TRBJ2-1	TRBV19	many	TRBD2	CASRRAGGPLEQFF	TGTGCCAGTAGACGTGCGGGGGGGCCACTTGAGCAGTTCTTC
TRBJ1-6	TRBV29-1	once	-	CSVEPLPPRSSYNSPLHF	TGCAGCGTTGAACCCCTGCCCCCGAGGAGCTCCTATAATTCACCCCTCCACTTT
TRBJ2-3	TRBV9	-	-	CASSVGGVEDTQYF	TGTGCCAGCAGCGTAGGCGGGGTCGAAGATACGCAGTATTTT
TRBJ2-2	TRBV5-1	many	TRBD2	CASSLRLAGASTANTGELFF	TGCGCCAGCAGCTTGCGGCTAGCGGGGGCCTCGACCGCGAACACCGGGGAGCTGTTTTTT
TRBJ2-5	TRBV2	-	-	CASTYYGQETQYF	TGTGCCAGCACCTATTACGGGCAAGAGACCCAGTACTTC
TRBJ1-2	TRBV20-1	many	-	CSAFLQGPPTF	TGCAGTGCTTTCCTTCAGGGGCCCCCCACCTTC
TRBJ2-5	TRBV24-1	-	-	CATGEGMVQYF	TGTGCCACCGGTGAGGGTATGGTCCAGTACTTC
TRBJ1-6	TRBV5-1	-	-	CASSPGGDTSSPLHF	TGCGCCAGCAGCCCTGGAGGGGATACGAGTTCACCCCTCCACTTT
TRBJ2-7	TRBV19	-	-	CASSMSPSYEQYF	TGTGCCAGTAGTATGAGCCCCTCCTACGAGCAGTACTTC
TRBJ1-2	TRBV15	-	TRBD1	CATSSITGDNYGYTF	TGTGCCACCAGCAGTATTACAGGGGATAACTATGGCTACACCTTC
TRBJ1-1	TRBV2	many	-	CASSDTRAAFF	TGTGCCAGCAGTGACACCAGGGCAGCTTTCTTT
TRBJ1-6	TRBV5-5	many	-	CASSLGQVFSPLHF	TGTGCCAGCAGCTTGGGGCAGGTGTTTTCACCCCTCCACTTT
TRBJ2-1	TRBV10-2	few	-	CASSLGVTYNEQFF	TGCGCCAGCAGTCTGGGGGTTACCTACAATGAGCAGTTCTTC
TRBJ1-2	TRBV12-3/TRBV12-4	many	-	CASSAGNYGYTF	TGTGCCAGCAGTGCCGGGAACTATGGCTACACCTTC
TRBJ1-5	TRBV19	many	-	CASSISRVGQPQHF	TGTGCCAGTAGTATAAGCAGGGTGGGACAGCCCCAGCATTTT
TRBJ1-4	TRBV11-2	many	-	CASSFGGRTNEKLFF	TGTGCCAGCAGCTTTGGAGGGAGAACTAATGAAAAACTGTTTTTT
TRBJ1-5	TRBV10-3	many	-	CAISEPGGTQPQHF	TGTGCCATCAGTGAGCCTGGGGGCACTCAGCCCCAGCATTTT
TRBJ1-2	TRBV19	many	-	CATNGQPHYGYTF	TGTGCCACCAATGGACAGCCTCACTATGGCTACACCTTC
TRBJ1-1	TRBV27	-	-	CASSRGQINTEAFF	TGTGCCAGCAGTCGTGGACAGATTAACACTGAAGCTTTCTTT
TRBJ1-5	TRBV10-1	many	-	CASSERLNQPQHF	TGCGCCAGCAGTGAAAGGCTAAATCAGCCCCAGCATTTT
TRBJ1-6	TRBV5-1	many	TRBD1	CASSRTGDGNSPLHF	TGCGCCAGCAGCCGGACAGGGGATGGGAATTCACCCCTCCACTTT
TRBJ2-3	TRBV7-2	few	-	CASSLAGMGTDTQYF	TGTGCCAGCAGCTTAGCGGGGATGGGCACAGATACGCAGTATTTT
TRBJ2-7	TRBV28	few	TRBD1	CASSSFLDRVYEQYF	TGTGCCAGCAGTTCTTTCCTAGACAGGGTATACGAGCAGTACTTC
TRBJ1-1	TRBV19	once	-	CASSIGEVNTEAFF	TGTGCCAGTAGTATTGGTGAGGTGAACACTGAAGCTTTCTTT
TRBJ2-3	TRBV19	many	-	CASSIRREGTDTQYF	TGTGCCAGTAGTATCAGGAGGGAGGGCACAGATACGCAGTATTTT